This T cell receptor (beta chain) was sequenced for a study of CD8 T cells in Susac syndrome. The CDR3 has 14 residues. Trimming stripped 0 bases from V and 2 bases from J, with 8 bases between. In germline, CDR1 is KGHSH, CDR2 LQKENI. Sequencing of TCR beta drew on CD8+ and CD4+ T cells from blood. TEMRA cells were FACS-enriched, unlike CD8+ and CD4+ T cells, which were negatively isolated. General observations from the study: As the study acknowledged, the number of individuals in its TCR sequencing and HLA analysis was relatively small.

RNA amounts of about 0.45 to 1 ug underwent reverse transcription with random hexamers. The TCR beta CDR3 was amplified by immunoSEQ multiplex PCR across 54 Vbeta, 13 Jbeta. TCRdb used MiXCR to reprocess the immunoSEQ multiplex PCR reads, holding one entry per CDR3 protein. This sample has some 300,000 distinct CDR3 sequences, with about nine tenths found just once. A word on this clonotype: What it binds is not known.

The TCR originated in a human donor with multiple sclerosis. Input material: CD8+ T cells from PBMCs. V usage is TRBV18 and J usage is TRBJ2-7; tentatively, D is TRBD1 (5 bases). The CDR3, as DNA: TGTGCCAGCTCACCACCGGACACGGCCTACGAGCAGTACTTC. This sequence encodes CASSPPDTAYEQYF.